This TCR beta chain was obtained from a study of T cell changes during pregnancy in multiple sclerosis. This CDR3 spans 15 amino acids. Trimming left V 5 bases short and J 4 bases short, with 15 bases between. Germline V lookup: CDR1 MNHEY, CDR2 SVGAGI. Assay: immunoSEQ multiplex PCR; the TCRdb copy retains only in-frame clones and omits some. The sample holds under 80,000 clones, approximately 94% seen once. This clone was seen only once. The sample in question was peripheral blood, obtained in the third trimester of pregnancy. The genes are TRBV6-5 and TRBJ1-3; D is possibly TRBD1 (5 bases). This clonotype was sampled from a female donor with multiple sclerosis, enrolled in a pregnancy study. The CDR3 reads CASSLTGPTGNTIYF. CDR3 nucleotides: TGTGCCAGCAGTCTTACAGGACCCACCGGAAACACCATATATTTT.